This is a list of T cell receptor beta chains from one sample in a study of shared clonotypes between healthy human individuals. Repertoires were generated with immunoSEQ multiplex PCR, while TCRdb's copy carries only in-frame clones and drops some. Of 650,000 to 800,000 clones listed, roughly two thirds are singletons. The sample consisted of memory CD4+ T cells sorted from blood. All receptors derive from a woman in her 30s in good health. The CDR3 runs from the conserved cysteine through the conserved F or W. The D gene is left open where the match is weak. The size of a clone is reported for some rows only, either as once, few or many, or as a class for expanded clones.

CDR3 DNA	CDR3 protein	clone size	V gene	D gene	J gene
TGCGCCAGCAGTGAGAGAGGGATCTCTGGAAACACCATATATTTT	CASSERGISGNTIYF	NA	TRBV10-2	NA	TRBJ1-3
TGTGCCAGCAGCTTAGGGACAGTGGGTACCTACGAGCAGTACTTC	CASSLGTVGTYEQYF	NA	TRBV7-3	TRBD1	TRBJ2-7
TGTGCCAGCAGCATACGGGACACTGAAGCTTTCTTT	CASSIRDTEAFF	NA	TRBV7-9	NA	TRBJ1-1
TGTGCCAGCACGACAGTCCGAAACTATGGCTACACCTTC	CASTTVRNYGYTF	NA	TRBV28	NA	TRBJ1-2
TGTGCCAGCAGTAAACAGCGGGACAACTATGGCTACACCTTC	CASSKQRDNYGYTF	NA	TRBV27	NA	TRBJ1-2
TGTGCCAGCAGTCGCCACGAGGGGACGTCTGGCTACACCTTC	CASSRHEGTSGYTF	NA	TRBV27	NA	TRBJ1-2
TGTGCCAGCGGTTCTTTTTCCTACGAGCAGTACTTC	CASGSFSYEQYF	few	TRBV2	NA	TRBJ2-7
TGTGCCAGCAGCTTGGTTCTTAGCACAGATACGCAGTATTTT	CASSLVLSTDTQYF	NA	TRBV5-6	NA	TRBJ2-3
TGTGCCAGCAGCGCCTATAATGACAATGAGCAGTTCTTC	CASSAYNDNEQFF	NA	TRBV7-9	NA	TRBJ2-1
TGCGCCAGCAGCCAAGATGAGGGTCCTGGAAACACCATATATTTT	CASSQDEGPGNTIYF	NA	TRBV4-1	NA	TRBJ1-3
TGCAGCGTTGAAGCGACTGTGAACACTGAAGCTTTCTTT	CSVEATVNTEAFF	NA	TRBV29-1	NA	TRBJ1-1
TGTGCCAGCAGTGGGACCCCGAGTGGTGTATATGAAAAACTGTTTTTT	CASSGTPSGVYEKLFF	NA	TRBV2	NA	TRBJ1-4
TGTGCCACCAGGACAGCCCAGGGGGCCAACGTCCTGACTTTC	CATRTAQGANVLTF	few	TRBV5-4	NA	TRBJ2-6
TGTGCCAGCAGTTCGGGACAGGTCAGGGAGACCCAGTACTTC	CASSSGQVRETQYF	NA	TRBV25-1	TRBD1	TRBJ2-5
TGTGCCAGCAGTCCGCAGGGACGGAGAAATCAGCCCCAGCATTTT	CASSPQGRRNQPQHF	NA	TRBV28	NA	TRBJ1-5
TGCGCCAGCAGCTTTGGCGGATCGGGAGGTAGTAGTGAAAAACTGTTTTTT	CASSFGGSGGSSEKLFF	NA	TRBV5-1	NA	TRBJ1-4
TGTGCCAGCAGATTCTTAAGGGGGCGACGCACCGGGGAGCTGTTTTTT	CASRFLRGRRTGELFF	NA	TRBV11-2	TRBD1	TRBJ2-2
TGCGCCAGCAGCCCAACTCCAGGGAGGACGAACACTGAAGCTTTCTTT	CASSPTPGRTNTEAFF	NA	TRBV4-1	NA	TRBJ1-1
TGTGCCAGCAGTACAGACGGATTCAATGAAAAACTGTTTTTT	CASSTDGFNEKLFF	NA	TRBV2	NA	TRBJ1-4
TGCAGCGCTCCCGCCGGGGACAGGGGTATCAATGAGCAGTTCTTC	CSAPAGDRGINEQFF	NA	TRBV29-1	TRBD1	TRBJ2-1
TGTGCCAGCAGCGAGGGACTAGCGGGAGTAGGCGAGCAGTACTTC	CASSEGLAGVGEQYF	once	TRBV2	TRBD2	TRBJ2-7
TGTGCCAGCAGCTATAGACTAGCGGGAGATACCGGGGAGCTGTTTTTT	CASSYRLAGDTGELFF	NA	TRBV5-4	TRBD2	TRBJ2-2
TGTGCCAGCAGCCCTCCAGGCATTGAAGCTTTCTTT	CASSPPGIEAFF	NA	TRBV7-9	NA	TRBJ1-1
TGTGCCAGCAGTGAAGCTTGGGGACTCCAAGAGACCCAGTACTTC	CASSEAWGLQETQYF	NA	TRBV2	NA	TRBJ2-5
TGCAGCGGGACAGGGGGCTCGGGCTACACCTTC	CSGTGGSGYTF	NA	TRBV29-1	TRBD1	TRBJ1-2
TGTGCCAGCAGGCAGGGTGGGGGAACTGAAGCTTTCTTT	CASRQGGGTEAFF	once	TRBV6-4	NA	TRBJ1-1
TGTGCCAGCAGTGGACAGCTCGGCAATCAGCCCCAGCATTTT	CASSGQLGNQPQHF	NA	TRBV27	NA	TRBJ1-5
TGTGCCAGCAGCGGTGCGATACTAAATCCTTACAATGAGCAGTTCTTC	CASSGAILNPYNEQFF	few	TRBV9	NA	TRBJ2-1
TGCAGTGGGGGACAGGCCGTATACAATGAGCAGTTCTTC	CSGGQAVYNEQFF	NA	TRBV29-1	TRBD1	TRBJ2-1
TGTGCCAGCAGTACGCCGGGACGGCAGGGAGCTGAAGCTTTCTTT	CASSTPGRQGAEAFF	NA	TRBV6-1	NA	TRBJ1-1
TGTGCCATCAGAGAACTAGCGGGAGGCCGCTACGAGCAGTACTTC	CAIRELAGGRYEQYF	NA	TRBV10-3	TRBD2	TRBJ2-7
TGTGCCAGCAGCCAACATCAGGGGGCGCGTCTCGTTGAGACCCAGTACTTC	CASSQHQGARLVETQYF	once	TRBV11-2	TRBD1	TRBJ2-5
TGTGCCTGGAGTGTACCTAGTTTTCGCGGGAGTCTGAACACCGGGGAGCTGTTTTTT	CAWSVPSFRGSLNTGELFF	NA	TRBV30	TRBD2	TRBJ2-2
TGCGCCAGCAGCCGGACAGGACTAGCGGGAAACACAGATACGCAGTATTTT	CASSRTGLAGNTDTQYF	NA	TRBV5-1	TRBD2	TRBJ2-3
TGTGCCAGCAGTGGACAGTCCAAAAACATTCAGTACTTC	CASSGQSKNIQYF	NA	TRBV6-6	NA	TRBJ2-4
TGTGCCAGCGTGCTGACCCGCACAGATACGCAGTATTTT	CASVLTRTDTQYF	many	TRBV2	NA	TRBJ2-3
TGCAGCGCAGCGAAGGGGGGGTCCAAAAACATTCAGTACTTC	CSAAKGGSKNIQYF	few	TRBV29-1	NA	TRBJ2-4
TGTGCCAGCAGTGAATATTGGGGGGCGGTTACCGGGGAGCTGTTTTTT	CASSEYWGAVTGELFF	NA	TRBV6-1	NA	TRBJ2-2
TGTGCCAGCAGCCAAGAGTACAGGGTAAATGAAAAACTGTTTTTT	CASSQEYRVNEKLFF	NA	TRBV14	NA	TRBJ1-4
TGCGCCAGCAGCCACCGACTAGCGGGAGCGAGTGAGCAGTTCTTC	CASSHRLAGASEQFF	NA	TRBV4-1	TRBD2	TRBJ2-1
TGCGCCAGTGCGGACAGGGGTCTTGAAAAACTGTTTTTT	CASADRGLEKLFF	NA	TRBV10-1	TRBD1	TRBJ1-4
TGTGCCAGCAGTTTGGGAGACAGGGAGGCCTACGAGCAGTACTTC	CASSLGDREAYEQYF	NA	TRBV6-5	NA	TRBJ2-7
TGTGCCTGGAGGTTTGGAGGGTATGGGAGCTATTCACCCCTCCACTTT	CAWRFGGYGSYSPLHF	NA	TRBV30	NA	TRBJ1-6
TGTGCCAGCAGCTTAGACCGGGCTGGGAACACTGAAGCTTTCTTT	CASSLDRAGNTEAFF	NA	TRBV11-2	NA	TRBJ1-1
TGTGCCAGCAGCTTAGCTGCCAGCGGCGCCTACGAGCAGTACTTC	CASSLAASGAYEQYF	NA	TRBV7-5	NA	TRBJ2-7
TGCGCCAGCAACCAGGGGGGCTCCTACGAGCAGTACTTC	CASNQGGSYEQYF	NA	TRBV5-1	NA	TRBJ2-7
TGTGCCATCGGGACACCGAACACTGAAGCTTTCTTT	CAIGTPNTEAFF	once	TRBV10-3	NA	TRBJ1-1
TGTGCCAGCAGCTTGGTCGCAGGCTCCTACGAGCAGTACTTC	CASSLVAGSYEQYF	NA	TRBV5-5	NA	TRBJ2-7
TGTGCCATCAGTGGGATACTAACAGGGGAATACGAGCAGTACTTC	CAISGILTGEYEQYF	NA	TRBV10-3	TRBD1	TRBJ2-7
TGCGCCAGCAGCTCGCCTAGAAATGAGCAGTTCTTC	CASSSPRNEQFF	NA	TRBV5-1	NA	TRBJ2-1
TGCAGCGGAAGACTCGGGGATTTGAAAACTGAAGCTTTCTTT	CSGRLGDLKTEAFF	few	TRBV29-1	NA	TRBJ1-1
TGCGCCAGCAGCTTCGGGCTAGCGGGTTACAATGAGCAGTTCTTC	CASSFGLAGYNEQFF	NA	TRBV5-1	TRBD2	TRBJ2-1
TGTGCCAGCAGCCCGACTAGCGGGAAAACCGGGGAGCTGTTTTTT	CASSPTSGKTGELFF	NA	TRBV25-1	TRBD2	TRBJ2-2
TGTGCCAGCAGTCGGACAACTAATCAGCCCCAGCATTTT	CASSRTTNQPQHF	once	TRBV7-2	NA	TRBJ1-5
TGTGCCAGCAGTTATCGGGAAGTCTACAATGAGCAGTTCTTC	CASSYREVYNEQFF	NA	TRBV27	NA	TRBJ2-1
TGTGCCAGCAGCTTAGGGCGGGGATTCCGGGAGACCCAGTACTTC	CASSLGRGFRETQYF	NA	TRBV11-3	NA	TRBJ2-5
TGCGCCAGCAGCCGGAACAGTCTCTCTGGAAACACCATATATTTT	CASSRNSLSGNTIYF	NA	TRBV5-1	NA	TRBJ1-3
TGTGCCAGCAGCATACAGGGGGCAACTAATGAAAAACTGTTTTTT	CASSIQGATNEKLFF	once	TRBV7-2	TRBD1	TRBJ1-4
TGCGCCAGCAGCTTCGAGGGGGGCTCTAACTATGGCTACACCTTC	CASSFEGGSNYGYTF	NA	TRBV5-1	NA	TRBJ1-2
TGTGCCAGCAGTGCAACCTTCGGGGAGCAGTACTTC	CASSATFGEQYF	NA	TRBV2	NA	TRBJ2-7